One sample yielded the 32 T cell receptor beta chains listed below, sequenced in a study of blood T cells in healthy people across ages (dated by TCRdb to the mid-2010s). The library relied on 5' RACE. The listed sequencing device is Illumina HiSeq 2500. The second PCR ran for about 6 to 12 cycles and used a J-beta primer mix along with a sample-barcoded 5' primer. TCRdb trimmed public reads at Q25 via fastp, called clones via MiXCR and kept in-frame beta chains. Rows with one shared CDR3 protein collapse into an entry with the most common genes and DNA. The sample has some 890,000 distinct CDR3 sequences on record, 25% to 35% of them singletons. Approximately 10% of the sample rests with the top ten. These records were also assigned to another study, of T cells of mothers and their children.

Sequenced: blood. The receptors derive from a middle-aged woman in good health.

The table lists this clonotype with a few counts. The gene calls are TRBV6-6 and TRBJ1-2, with D possibly matching TRBD1 (5 bases). V was cut by 7 bases and J by 8 bases, with 17 bases left in between. This CDR3 is built from 13 residues. From germline, CDR1 is MNHNY and CDR2 SVGAGI (reference sequence). CDR3: CASKTGQGRGYTF. The CDR3, as DNA: TGTGCCAGCAAGACTGGGCAGGGCCGGGGCTACACCTTC.

This clonotype was counted between two and nine times. This chain connects TRBV28 to TRBJ2-7; 11 positions match TRBD1. The germline V gene has CDR1 MDHEN and CDR2 SYDVKM. This CDR3 has 14 amino acids. J was trimmed by 3 bases and V by 6 bases; bases with no gene match: 4. The chain's CDR3 is CASRGQGGIYEQYF. CDR3 nucleotides: TGTGCCAGCAGGGGACAGGGGGGAATCTACGAGCAGTACTTC.

The chain joins TRBV2 to TRBJ2-1, with unresolved D. V lost 4 bases, J lost 2 bases, and 9 bases lay in between. The CDR3 totals 14 residues. From germline, CDR1 is SNHLY and CDR2 FYNNEI. In nucleotides, the CDR3 is TGTGCCAGCAGTGCTGTTCGTGCCTACAATGAGCAGTTCTTC. This gives the protein CASSAVRAYNEQFF.

Comments on this clonotype: Sequence at one end of the junction differs from germline and may be a read error. J is TRBJ2-5 and V is TRBV7-7, with 9 bases identical to TRBD1. The CDR3 totals 15 residues. From germline, CDR1 is SSHAT and CDR2 FNYEAQ (reference sequence). CDR3 coding DNA: TGTGCTAGCAGCTTTGGACAGGGGCCGTGGGAGACCCAGTACTTC. Protein sequence: CASSFGQGPWETQYF.

J is TRBJ2-3 and V is TRBV20-1; no definite D call. This CDR3 region has 10 residues. Germline V gene lookup returns CDR1 DFQATT and CDR2 SNEGSKA (reference sequence). Trimming took 6 bases from V and 7 from J, leaving 8 bases between them. CDR3 coding DNA: TGCAGTGCCCCTCGCTATACGCAGTATTTT. This codes for CSAPRYTQYF.

Note on this clonotype: Being one base from a much bigger clone, this may be a read error. The chain couples TRBV29-1 to TRBJ2-5, with D perhaps matching TRBD1 (6 bases). TRBJ2-7 matches the DNA end more closely, so the J call is doubtful. The CDR3 has 13 amino acids. Per germline, CDR1 SQVTM and CDR2 ANQGSEA. The CDR3 loop reads CSVVFRGTLEQYF. The CDR3 DNA is TGCAGCGTTGTGTTCAGGGGAACCCTCGAGCAGTACTTC.

This clonotype was seen ten or more times. The chain combines TRBV7-2 with TRBJ2-7; possibly TRBD2 for D (6 bases). This CDR3 has 15 residues. Germline V gene lookup returns CDR1 SGHTA and CDR2 FQGNSA. V was clipped by 3 bases and J by 2 bases, with 14 bases between them. CDR3 in DNA: TGTGCCAGCAGCTTGGGGGGTGGTCCGACCTACGAGCAGTACTTC. Protein: CASSLGGGPTYEQYF.

This clonotype was seen at least ten times. The gene calls are TRBV27 and TRBJ2-1, with TRBD2 matching over 11 bases. This CDR3 has 15 residues. The ends lost 5 bases at V and 4 bases at J; junction bases unmatched: 4. The V gene's germline CDR1 is MNHEY and CDR2 SMNVEV (reference sequence). Written as DNA, the CDR3 is TGTGCCAGCAGTCCCATAGCGGGGGGGTACAATGAGCAGTTCTTC. Translated, it gives CASSPIAGGYNEQFF.

This clonotype turned up a few times. The V call is TRBV28, the J call TRBJ2-3; D perhaps matches TRBD2 (6 bases). CDR3 length equals 15 residues. Per the germline V gene, CDR1 is MDHEN and CDR2 is SYDVKM. Trimming removed 2 bases at V and 5 bases at J, with 14 bases between. The CDR3 sequence: CASSLRRGARDTQYF. The DNA for the CDR3 is TGTGCCAGCAGTTTACGGCGGGGCGCCCGAGATACGCAGTATTTT.

The gene calls are TRBV7-2 and TRBJ2-3; weak D call: TRBD2 (6 bases). Trimming left V 2 bases short and J 4 bases short, with 13 bases between. Germline CDR1 is SGHTA and CDR2 is FQGNSA. This CDR3 is 15 amino acids long. CDR3: CASSLNLAGPDTQYF. CDR3 nucleotides: TGTGCCAGCAGCTTAAATTTGGCGGGGCCAGATACGCAGTATTTT.

This clonotype appeared many times. One end of the junction fails to match germline, which may point to a read error. The rearrangement joins TRBV5-1 to TRBJ2-7, with TRBD1 matching over 9 bases. This CDR3 is built from 15 residues. Germline V gene lookup returns CDR1 SGHRS and CDR2 YFSETQ. The CDR3 region is CASSLDGTGTYEQYF. The DNA for the CDR3 is TGTGCCAGCAGCTTAGATGGGACAGGGACCTACGAGCAGTACTTC.

This clonotype was seen a handful of times. The chain recombines TRBV2 with TRBJ1-5; 7 positions agree with TRBD1. CDR1 and CDR2 from the germline V gene are SNHLY and FYNNEI. Unmatched junction bases numbered 9, after V lost 6 bases and J lost 4 bases. The CDR3 runs to 15 residues. CDR3 coding DNA: TGTGCCAGCAGCGCAGGGACAGCTAAGAATCAGCCCCAGCATTTT. Amino acids: CASSAGTAKNQPQHF. Combining the CDR3 with reference TRBV2 and TRBJ1-5 gives the whole variable domain EPEVTQTPSHQVTQMGQEVILRCVPISNHLYFYWYRQILGQKVEFLVSFYNNEISEKSEIFDDQFSVERPDGSNFTLKIRSTKLEDSAMYFCASSAGTAKNQPQHFGDGTRLSIL.

The chain is built from TRBV7-9 and TRBJ2-5, with D perhaps matching TRBD1 (6 bases). The V gene lost 7 bases and the J gene lost 5 bases, with 14 bases spanning the gap. The CDR3 has 13 residues. Germline V gene data show CDR1 as SEHNR and CDR2 as FQNEAQ (reference sequence). The CDR3 DNA sequence: TGTGCCAGCACCCGGACAAGGGGGGAGACCCAGTACTTC. Translation: CASTRTRGETQYF.

The gene calls are TRBV12-3 or TRBV12-4 and TRBJ2-7, with TRBD1 identical over 11 bases. The CDR3 spans 16 residues. Trimming removed 5 bases from V and 4 bases from J; junction bases left unmatched: 10. For the CDR3, the DNA is TGTGCCAGCAGTCCCTCCCTCGGGACAGGGGGATACGAGCAGTACTTC. It translates to CASSPSLGTGGYEQYF.

The rearrangement joins TRBV9 to TRBJ1-4; D possibly corresponds to TRBD1 (5 bases). Germline V gene sequence: CDR1 SGDLS, CDR2 YYNGEE. The CDR3 spans 15 residues. V was cut by 7 bases and J by 7 bases, with 20 bases left in between. CDR3 in DNA: TGTGCCAGCGGCGCCCTTTTCGGTGGGGGTGAAAAACTGTTTTTT. Residues: CASGALFGGGEKLFF.

Of note for this clonotype: Possible read error: a much larger clone is one base away. V gene TRBV3-1 combines with J gene TRBJ2-5; tentative D call: TRBD1 (6 bases). The germline V gene has CDR1 LGHDT and CDR2 YNNKEL (reference sequence). CDR3 length equals 17 residues. For the CDR3, the DNA is TGTGCCAACAGCCAAGATTTGGGGGCCTTTGCCCAAGAGACCCAGTACTTC. Its translation is CANSQDLGAFAQETQYF.

This clonotype was seen a few times. The rearrangement joins TRBV7-9 to TRBJ1-1; 7 nucleotides align to TRBD1. The V gene's germline CDR1 is SEHNR and CDR2 FQNEAQ (reference sequence). Trimming took 5 bases from V and 5 from J; bases not matched to a gene: 8. The CDR3 is 14 amino acids. The CDR3 reads CASSPDEGATEAFF. In nucleotides, the CDR3 is TGTGCCAGCAGCCCAGACGAGGGGGCGACTGAAGCTTTCTTT.

This chain joins TRBV12-3 or TRBV12-4 and TRBJ2-4; possibly TRBD1 or TRBD2 for D (5 bases each). The CDR3 sequence is 13 residues long. The ends were cut back, 8 bases at V and 13 bases at J, with 21 bases in the middle. The CDR3 DNA reads as TGTGCCAGCCAGGACGGGGCCAACAATGAGCAGTACTTC. Translating it yields CASQDGANNEQYF.

The chain joins TRBV30 to TRBJ1-2; no firm D call. CDR3 length: 14 residues. Between the trimmed V and J ends, which lost 4 bases and 10 bases, there was a span of 22 bases. CDR1 and CDR2 (germline): GTSNPN, SVGIG (reference sequence). CDR3 nucleotides: TGTGCCTGGACCTCGTCCGACCTGAAGCGTGCCTACACCTTC. It is translated as CAWTSSDLKRAYTF.

This clonotype has only a few counts. The chain uses TRBV7-3 and TRBJ2-3, with 9 positions matching TRBD2. V was clipped by 3 bases and J by 6 bases; unmatched bases: 13. From germline, CDR1 is SGHTA and CDR2 FQGTGA. This CDR3 is 17 amino acids long. Here the CDR3 DNA reads TGTGCCAGCAGCTTGGGATATGGGGGACTAGCCTCGGATACGCAGTATTTT. This translates into CASSLGYGGLASDTQYF.

The V call is TRBV14, the J call TRBJ2-7, with TRBD1 matching 7 bases. Unmatched junction bases numbered 17, after V lost 0 bases and J lost 3 bases. This CDR3 spans 19 amino acids. The germline V gene encodes CDR1 SGHDN and CDR2 FVKESK. The CDR3 loop is CASSQEDRARPASYYEQYF. In nucleotides, the CDR3 is TGTGCCAGCAGCCAAGAAGACAGGGCCCGACCCGCGTCTTACTACGAGCAGTACTTC.

This rearrangement joins TRBV4-2 to TRBJ1-1; D not certain. The CDR3 consists of 15 residues. Trimming shortened V by 3 bases and J by 4 bases, and 15 bases separated the two germline ends. Per the germline V gene, CDR1 is LGHNA and CDR2 is YNFKEQ. CDR3 DNA sequence: TGTGCCAGCAGCCACCAAGGTCAGGAGAGCACTGAAGCTTTCTTT. Protein product: CASSHQGQESTEAFF.

The sample holds a few counts of this clonotype. Here the CDR3 DNA reads TGCAGTTCCAGCCGGGGGGCGCGAACTGAAGCTTTCTTT. This encodes CSSSRGARTEAFF. The V call is TRBV20-1, the J call TRBJ1-1; D is perhaps TRBD1 (6 bases). CDR3 size: 13 residues. Germline V gives CDR1 DFQATT, CDR2 SNEGSKA (reference sequence). Trimming left V 8 bases short and J 5 bases short, with 18 bases between.

Regarding this clonotype: A read error may account for a junction end that differs from germline. V and J are TRBV11-2 and TRBJ1-5, with TRBD1 identical over 7 bases. CDR1 SGHAT and CDR2 FQNNGV come from the germline V gene. This CDR3 spans 15 amino acids. CDR3 sequence reads: CASGLAGGSNQPQHF. The CDR3 DNA reads TGTGCCAGCGGCTTAGCAGGGGGTAGCAATCAGCCCCAGCATTTT.

This clonotype was observed at least ten times. The chain carries TRBV3-1 and TRBJ1-2; TRBD1 aligns across 7 bases. Per germline, CDR1 LGHDT and CDR2 YNNKEL (reference sequence). The CDR3 spans 14 residues. V was clipped by 1 base and J by 7 bases; unmatched bases: 6. CDR3 DNA sequence: TGTGCCAGCAGCCAAGGACAGGGTGGTGCTGGCTACACCTTC. Amino acid sequence: CASSQGQGGAGYTF.

The V gene is TRBV28, the J gene TRBJ2-7; TRBD2 is a possible D gene (5 bases). V shed 1 base and J shed 7 bases, with 20 bases lying between them. The length of the CDR3 is 16 residues. Germline V gene sequence: CDR1 MDHEN, CDR2 SYDVKM. The CDR3 region is CASSLSSPPKWNEQYF. CDR3 DNA sequence: TGTGCCAGCAGTTTATCTAGCCCTCCTAAGTGGAATGAGCAGTACTTC.

This clonotype has only a few counts. The V call is TRBV12-3 or TRBV12-4, the J call TRBJ1-1, with 7 bases fitting TRBD1. CDR3 length: 12 residues. With V trimmed by 9 bases and J by 4 bases, 5 bases remained unmatched. The CDR3 protein is CASKRGLTEAFF. The CDR3, as DNA: TGTGCCAGTAAGAGGGGGCTCACTGAAGCTTTCTTT.

This clonotype was observed a handful of times. The genes are TRBV6-6 and TRBJ1-5, with a weak D call TRBD1 (5 bases). This CDR3 spans 15 amino acids. CDR1 and CDR2 from the germline V gene are MNHNY and SVGAGI (reference sequence). The V and J ends lost 6 bases and 5 bases respectively, with 17 bases between them. CDR3 amino acids: CASSSGGTVDQPQHF. The DNA for the CDR3 is TGTGCCAGCAGCTCCGGAGGGACGGTAGATCAGCCCCAGCATTTT.

This clonotype has a handful of counts. Here the CDR3 reads CSYQGQLNTEAFF. The CDR3 bases are TGCAGCTACCAGGGCCAGCTGAACACTGAAGCTTTCTTT. V usage is TRBV29-1 and J usage is TRBJ1-1; a weak D match, TRBD1 (5 bases). V was shortened by 8 bases and J by 0 bases, with 13 bases between the two germline ends. Germline V gene sequence: CDR1 SQVTM, CDR2 ANQGSEA. The CDR3 sequence is 13 residues long. Full variable domain (remainder filled in from reference TRBV29-1 and TRBJ1-1): SAVISQKPSRDICQRGTSLTIQCQVDSQVTMMFWYRQQPGQSLTLIATANQGSEATYESGFVIDKFPISRPNLTFSTLTVSNMSPEDSSIYLCSYQGQLNTEAFFGQGTRLTVV.

The chain carries TRBV28 and TRBJ1-5; D unclear. With 2 bases removed from V and 5 bases from J, the gap between germline ends came to 16 bases. Per germline, CDR1 MDHEN and CDR2 SYDVKM. CDR3 size: 16 residues. For the CDR3, the DNA is TGTGCCAGCAGTTTAGTTCAACCCATTTCCTATCAGCCCCAGCATTTT. It codes for CASSLVQPISYQPQHF.

This clonotype was seen ten or more times. This rearrangement joins TRBV29-1 to TRBJ1-2, with 7 nucleotides matching TRBD1. V gave up 4 bases and J gave up 3 bases; unmatched junction bases: 2. CDR3 length equals 12 residues. Germline values: CDR1 SQVTM, CDR2 ANQGSEA. The CDR3 protein is CSVGTGDYGYTF. The CDR3 bases are TGCAGCGTTGGTACAGGGGACTATGGCTACACCTTC. The variable domain in full, completed from reference TRBV29-1 and TRBJ1-2, reads SAVISQKPSRDICQRGTSLTIQCQVDSQVTMMFWYRQQPGQSLTLIATANQGSEATYESGFVIDKFPISRPNLTFSTLTVSNMSPEDSSIYLCSVGTGDYGYTFGSGTRLTVV.

This clonotype has ten or more counts. As DNA, the CDR3 is TGTGCCAGCAGCTCCCGGGACAGGGACGCCTACGAGCAGTACTTC. Protein sequence: CASSSRDRDAYEQYF. The J gene is TRBJ2-7, the V gene TRBV5-5; 9 bases agree with TRBD1. CDR3 length: 15 amino acids. Per the germline V gene, CDR1 is SGHKS and CDR2 is YYEKEE (reference sequence). V lost 3 bases and J lost 2; bases outside the gene matches: 6. The variable domain in full, with the rest retrieved from reference TRBV5-5 and TRBJ2-7, is DAGVTQSPTHLIKTRGQQVTLRCSPISGHKSVSWYQQVLGQGPQFIFQYYEKEERGRGNFPDRFSARQFPNYSSELNVNALLLGDSALYLCASSSRDRDAYEQYFGPGTRLTVT.